This T cell receptor (beta chain) was documented in a study of cytomegalovirus exposure and HLA in healthy donors. Whole-study results and caveats: A subsequent analysis found that TCR clusters from the first cohort also tended to co-occur in the roughly 120 validation repertoires, with approximately 94% of cluster scores above 0.

Assay: immunoSEQ multiplex PCR; the TCRdb copy retains only in-frame clones and omits some. The data show approximately 150,000 clones, roughly nine tenths seen once. Trimming removed 2 bases from V and 2 bases from J, with 6 bases in between. CDR3 size: 13 residues. Germline CDR1 MDHEN, CDR2 SYDVKM. This clone was observed a few times. The antigen remains undetermined. The J gene is TRBJ1-2, the V gene TRBV28, with D unclear. The TCR was taken from a woman younger than 35 in good health and CMV-seropositive. The sample taken for sequencing was PBMCs. DNA of the CDR3: TGTGCCAGCAGTTTAGGCGGAAACTATGGCTACACCTTC. Translation: CASSLGGNYGYTF.